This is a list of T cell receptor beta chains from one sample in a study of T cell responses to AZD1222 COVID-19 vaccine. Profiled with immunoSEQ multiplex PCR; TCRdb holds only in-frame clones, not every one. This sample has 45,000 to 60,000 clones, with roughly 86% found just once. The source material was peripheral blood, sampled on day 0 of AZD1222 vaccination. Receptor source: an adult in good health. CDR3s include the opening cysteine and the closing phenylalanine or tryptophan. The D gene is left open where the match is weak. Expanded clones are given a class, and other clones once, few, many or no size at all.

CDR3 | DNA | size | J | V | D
CSARSGGSLGYNEQFF | TGCAGCGCCCGAAGCGGGGGCTCTCTGGGTTACAATGAGCAGTTCTTC | . | TRBJ2-1 | TRBV29-1 | TRBD2
CASSFWPPQILDYEQYF | TGTGCCAGCAGTTTTTGGCCCCCACAGATTTTGGACTACGAGCAGTACTTC | . | TRBJ2-7 | TRBV27 | .
CASSYLQRRSTEAFF | TGTGCCAGCAGCTACCTACAGCGACGGAGCACTGAAGCTTTCTTT | once | TRBJ1-1 | TRBV7-9 | .
CASSLGGNNQPQHF | TGTGCCAGCAGTTTAGGGGGAAACAATCAGCCCCAGCATTTT | . | TRBJ1-5 | TRBV27 | .
CASSREEGPRDGYTF | TGTGCCAGCAGCCGCGAAGAAGGGCCACGGGATGGCTACACCTTC | . | TRBJ1-2 | TRBV3-1/TRBV3-2 | .
CASSSPRILLGPEQYF | TGTGCCAGCAGTTCCCCTAGAATTCTACTCGGGCCCGAGCAGTACTTC | once | TRBJ2-7 | TRBV28 | .
CASSLGQGVYGYTF | TGTGCCAGCAGTCTTGGACAGGGTGTTTATGGCTACACCTTC | . | TRBJ1-2 | TRBV2 | TRBD1
CAWKAGGYNSPLHF | TGTGCCTGGAAGGCAGGGGGGTATAATTCACCCCTCCACTTT | . | TRBJ1-6 | TRBV30 | TRBD1
CASSIMTGEVGGYTF | TGTGCCAGTAGTATAATGACAGGGGAAGTAGGTGGCTACACCTTC | . | TRBJ1-2 | TRBV19 | TRBD1
CASSPGLSQETQYF | TGTGCCAGCAGCCCGGGACTTTCCCAAGAGACCCAGTACTTC | few | TRBJ2-5 | TRBV5-4 | .
CASSPGTGAEQFF | TGTGCCAGCAGCCCCGGTACGGGGGCTGAGCAGTTCTTC | . | TRBJ2-1 | TRBV7-2 | .
CASSDKVSGTFNTEAFF | TGCGCCAGCAGTGATAAAGTCTCGGGGACGTTCAACACTGAAGCTTTCTTT | . | TRBJ1-1 | TRBV4-1 | .
CASSLAGRPEAFF | TGTGCCAGCAGCTTGGCAGGGCGACCTGAAGCTTTCTTT | . | TRBJ1-1 | TRBV5-4 | .
CASTLDSPYYNEQFF | TGTGCCAGCACCTTAGACAGCCCCTATTACAATGAGCAGTTCTTC | . | TRBJ2-1 | TRBV6-5 | .
CASSPQVGASYETQYF | TGTGCCAGCAGCCCGCAGGTGGGAGCGAGCTACGAGACCCAGTACTTC | . | TRBJ2-5 | TRBV11-1 | .
CASSQIPSETQYF | TGTGCCAGCAGCCAAATACCATCAGAGACCCAGTACTTC | . | TRBJ2-5 | TRBV3-1/TRBV3-2 | .
CASSSPPGVRTDTQYF | TGTGCCAGCAGCTCCCCCCCGGGAGTACGGACAGATACGCAGTATTTT | . | TRBJ2-3 | TRBV7-6 | .
CASSQERREPQHF | TGTGCCAGCAGCCAAGAAAGGCGGGAGCCCCAGCATTTT | . | TRBJ1-5 | TRBV3-1/TRBV3-2 | .
CASSRRRPTDTQYF | TGTGCCAGCAGCCGACGGAGGCCCACAGATACGCAGTATTTT | . | TRBJ2-3 | TRBV13 | .
CASSSLGQSNEKLFF | TGTGCCAGCAGTTCCCTGGGACAGAGTAATGAAAAACTGTTTTTT | once | TRBJ1-4 | TRBV27 | TRBD1
CASSQDSGAGGLYEQYF | TGTGCCAGCAGCCAAGATAGTGGGGCGGGAGGGTTGTACGAGCAGTACTTC | . | TRBJ2-7 | TRBV3-1/TRBV3-2 | TRBD2
CASSPPRAGGLNIQYF | TGTGCCAGCAGCCCGCCTCGGGCGGGAGGGTTAAACATTCAGTACTTC | . | TRBJ2-4 | TRBV7-8 | TRBD2
CASSLGLGTRGYGYTF | TGTGCCAGCAGCTTGGGACTCGGGACCCGAGGCTATGGCTACACCTTC | . | TRBJ1-2 | TRBV5-6 | .
CATSRDRLNTEAFF | TGTGCCACCAGCAGAGACAGATTGAACACTGAAGCTTTCTTT | . | TRBJ1-1 | TRBV15 | .
CASSSIETGYLRQPQHF | TGTGCCAGCAGCTCCATCGAGACAGGGTATCTGCGTCAGCCCCAGCATTTT | . | TRBJ1-5 | TRBV7-2 | TRBD1
CASSQDSYPGVGYGYTF | TGCGCCAGCAGCCAAGACTCTTACCCGGGGGTGGGCTATGGCTACACCTTC | . | TRBJ1-2 | TRBV4-1 | .
CATSDSRGHDGYTF | TGTGCCACCAGTGATTCACGGGGGCACGATGGCTACACCTTC | few | TRBJ1-2 | TRBV24-1 | .
CASSPRSPGDGTEAFF | TGTGCCAGCTCACCTCGGTCCCCAGGGGACGGGACTGAAGCTTTCTTT | . | TRBJ1-1 | TRBV18 | .
CASRWTGGYEQFF | TGTGCCAGCAGATGGACAGGGGGTTATGAGCAGTTCTTC | . | TRBJ2-1 | TRBV27 | TRBD1
CASSFYFQAGANVLTF | TGTGCCAGCAGCTTCTATTTTCAGGCTGGGGCCAACGTCCTGACTTTC | . | TRBJ2-6 | TRBV5-4 | .
CASSVPSTTEAFF | TGTGCCAGCAGTGTTCCCTCCACAACGGAAGCTTTCTTT | . | TRBJ1-1 | TRBV28 | .
CASSTAQGTEAFF | TGTGCCAGCAGCACCGCCCAGGGCACTGAAGCTTTCTTT | . | TRBJ1-1 | TRBV7-2 | .
CASKGQNNEKLFF | TGTGCCAGTAAGGGACAAAATAATGAAAAACTGTTTTTT | . | TRBJ1-4 | TRBV12-3/TRBV12-4 | .
CASSLLPQHF | TGTGCCAGCAGCTTATTGCCCCAGCATTTT | . | TRBJ1-5 | TRBV7-3 | .
CAWSAKILAGLDEQYF | TGTGCCTGGAGTGCAAAAATACTAGCGGGGTTAGACGAGCAGTACTTC | . | TRBJ2-7 | TRBV30 | TRBD2
CAWSSQGGNYGYTF | TGTGCCTGGTCATCACAGGGAGGCAACTATGGCTACACCTTC | . | TRBJ1-2 | TRBV30 | .
CASSRDSNYNEQFF | TGTGCCAGCAGCCGGGACAGCAACTACAATGAGCAGTTCTTC | . | TRBJ2-1 | TRBV6-5 | TRBD1